Below are 31 T cell receptor beta chains sequenced from a single sample in a study of blood T cell repertoires in COVID-19. Assay used: immunoSEQ multiplex PCR; TCRdb lists only in-frame clones, some missing. Altogether some 130,000 clones are present, about 88% being singletons, with the ten largest covering 15% to 20%. The sequenced material came from peripheral blood. Receptor source: a woman of 80 years or more with acute or convalescent COVID-19.

The chain joins TRBV18 to TRBJ1-3; D not resolved. Germline loops: CDR1 KGHSH, CDR2 LQKENI. The CDR3 has 15 residues. V was trimmed by 0 bases and J by 4 bases, leaving 10 bases between them. CDR3 loop: CASSPPGGSGNTIYF. The CDR3 nucleotides are TGTGCCAGCTCACCACCGGGAGGGTCCGGAAACACCATATATTTT. Using reference TRBV18 and TRBJ1-3 for the parts outside the CDR3, the full variable domain is NAGVMQNPRHLVRRRGQEARLRCSPMKGHSHVYWYRQLPEEGLKFMVYLQKENIIDESGMPKERFSAEFPKEGPSILRIQQVVRGDSAAYFCASSPPGGSGNTIYFGEGSWLTVV.

V usage is TRBV6-5 and J usage is TRBJ1-5; possibly TRBD1 for D (5 bases). The germline V gene encodes CDR1 MNHEY and CDR2 SVGAGI. The ends were cut back, 6 bases at V and 7 bases at J, with 16 bases in the middle. The CDR3 runs 14 residues. CDR3 nucleotides: TGTGCCAGCAGATCGCCTGGGGAGGGGCAGCCCCAGCATTTT. Encoded protein: CASRSPGEGQPQHF.

V and J are TRBV7-6 and TRBJ2-7, with 8 bases lining up with TRBD2. The CDR3 is made up of 15 amino acids. In germline, CDR1 is SGHVS, CDR2 FNYEAQ. After removal of 2 bases from V and 0 bases from J, the junction contained 3 bases not matched to a gene. CDR3 sequence: CASSLLAGSSYEQYF. Here the CDR3 DNA reads TGTGCCAGCAGCTTACTAGCGGGCAGCTCCTACGAGCAGTACTTC.

The gene calls are TRBV5-1 and TRBJ2-1; the match to TRBD1 covers 8 bases. There are 12 residues in the CDR3. V trimming: 3 bases; J trimming: 12 bases; junction bases outside the gene matches: 5. Per the germline V gene, CDR1 is SGHRS and CDR2 is YFSETQ. CDR3 loop: CASSYDRGWQFF. DNA of the CDR3: TGCGCCAGCAGCTATGACAGGGGTTGGCAGTTCTTC.

This clone appeared once. The CDR3 coding sequence is TGTGCCAGCAGTACAATGGCCGGGACAGGGGCCTACGAGCAGTACTTC. This gives the protein CASSTMAGTGAYEQYF. The chain employs TRBV27 and TRBJ2-7; 10 bases are a match to TRBD1. The CDR3 sequence is 16 residues long. V lost 5 bases to trimming and J lost 2 bases; unmatched junction nucleotides: 9. Germline lookup yields CDR1 MNHEY and CDR2 SMNVEV (reference sequence).

V gene TRBV4-1 combines with J gene TRBJ2-3; D unclear. Germline V CDR1 and CDR2: MGHRA, YSYEKL. Trimming removed 0 bases from V and 0 bases from J, with 10 bases in between. This CDR3 spans 16 amino acids. Written as DNA, the CDR3 is TGCGCCAGCAGCCAAGAGGGCTGGTCTAGCACAGATACGCAGTATTTT. Translated: CASSQEGWSSTDTQYF.

This clone was observed a few times. The rearrangement joins TRBV2 to TRBJ1-4; 11 nucleotides agree with TRBD1. Germline V gene sequence: CDR1 SNHLY, CDR2 FYNNEI. The V segment lost 6 bases and the J segment 11 bases; nucleotides outside the gene matches: 14. CDR3 size: 16 residues. The CDR3 sequence: CASRDFVGTGGGKLFF. CDR3 bases: TGTGCCAGCAGAGATTTCGTCGGGACAGGGGGAGGGAAACTGTTTTTT.

Comments on this clone: The junction does not match germline at one end; this may be a read error. This chain uses TRBV6-5 with TRBJ2-1; 12 bases line up with TRBD2. From germline, CDR1 is MNHEY and CDR2 SVGAGI. The CDR3 is made up of 13 amino acids. The CDR3 loop is CASSYSTSGSILF. The CDR3 DNA sequence: TGTGCCAGCAGTTACTCGACTAGCGGGAGTATACTCTTC.

The chain's CDR3 is CASSLQLNTGELFF. The CDR3 DNA follows: TGCGCCAGCAGTCTACAGCTCAACACCGGGGAGCTGTTTTTT. The V gene is TRBV10-2, the J gene TRBJ2-2; D unresolved. The V end lost 5 bases, the J end lost 2 bases, and 9 bases lay between the germline ends. The length of the CDR3 is 14 residues. Germline-derived CDR1 and CDR2 are WSHSY and SAAADI.

This rearrangement joins TRBV27 to TRBJ2-1; D is uncertain. Germline V gene sequence: CDR1 MNHEY, CDR2 SMNVEV (reference sequence). CDR3 length: 13 amino acids. V was pared by 2 bases and J by 6 bases, with 8 bases between. CDR3 sequence reads: CASSLSTLNEQFF. The CDR3 bases are TGTGCCAGCAGTTTAAGTACTCTCAATGAGCAGTTCTTC.

The genes are TRBV6-6 and TRBJ1-6; D not resolved. This CDR3 is 14 amino acids long. V lost 4 bases and J 9 bases, leaving 13 bases between the germline ends. The germline CDR1 and CDR2 sequences are MNHNY and SVGAGI (reference sequence). CDR3 region: CASSFIRGASPLHF. CDR3 sequence (DNA): TGTGCCAGCAGTTTTATTCGGGGAGCTTCACCCCTCCACTTT.

The chain links TRBV19 to TRBJ2-7, with 8 bases lining up with TRBD2. Germline lookup yields CDR1 LNHDA and CDR2 SQIVND (reference sequence). This CDR3 spans 13 amino acids. V was clipped by 5 bases and J by 3 bases; unmatched bases: 3. DNA for the CDR3: TGTGCCAGTAGTTCGGGAGGGGGCTACGAGCAGTACTTC. This gives the protein CASSSGGGYEQYF.

The chain couples TRBV6-2 or TRBV6-3 to TRBJ2-7; possibly TRBD1 for D (6 bases). Trimming cost V 2 bases and J 0 bases, with 11 bases left between them. Germline V gene sequence: CDR1 MNHEY, CDR2 SVGEGT. CDR3 length: 15 residues. Here the CDR3 reads CASSYGDRPSYEQYF. Here the CDR3 DNA reads TGTGCCAGCAGTTACGGCGACAGGCCCTCCTACGAGCAGTACTTC.

The table lists this clone with a count of one. Here the CDR3 DNA reads TGCGCCAGCAGCCCGACAGGGGCAGGTCAGCCCCAGCATTTT. This gives the protein CASSPTGAGQPQHF. The V gene is TRBV5-1, the J gene TRBJ1-5, with TRBD1 matching over 8 bases. CDR3 length: 14 residues. V was clipped by 4 bases and J by 6 bases; unmatched bases: 6. Germline V gene data show CDR1 as SGHRS and CDR2 as YFSETQ.

This chain uses TRBV5-1 with TRBJ2-5, with TRBD2 matching over 7 bases. There are 15 residues in the CDR3. Germline V CDR1 and CDR2: SGHRS, YFSETQ. V dropped 3 bases and J dropped 4; count of bases not matched to a gene: 9. The CDR3 region is CASSSARSGGETQYF. In DNA, the CDR3 is TGCGCCAGCAGCTCAGCCAGGTCGGGGGGAGAGACCCAGTACTTC. The entire variable domain, with the rest obtained from reference TRBV5-1 and TRBJ2-5, is as follows: KAGVTQTPRYLIKTRGQQVTLSCSPISGHRSVSWYQQTPGQGLQFLFEYFSETQRNKGNFPGRFSGRQFSNSRSEMNVSTLELGDSALYLCASSSARSGGETQYFGPGTRLLVL.

The J gene is TRBJ1-1, the V gene TRBV5-4; 8 bases line up with TRBD1. V trimming: 2 bases; J trimming: 4 bases; junction bases outside the gene matches: 10. CDR1 SGHNT and CDR2 YYREEE come from the germline V gene (reference sequence). The CDR3 sequence is 16 residues long. DNA of the CDR3: TGTGCCAGCAGCTTTGGACAGGGTAGTAGAGGCACTGAAGCTTTCTTT. The encoded protein is CASSFGQGSRGTEAFF.

V usage is TRBV30 and J usage is TRBJ1-5; TRBD1 matches at 8 bases. There are 13 residues in the CDR3. Looked up from germline, CDR1 is GTSNPN and CDR2 is SVGIG (reference sequence). V shed 3 bases, J shed 7 bases, and the junction held 5 bases outside the gene matches. CDR3 sequence (DNA): TGTGCCTGGAGCCAGGGGGCAAAGCAGCCCCAGCATTTT. Encoded protein: CAWSQGAKQPQHF.

The J gene is TRBJ1-6, the V gene TRBV15, with TRBD1 as a possible D gene (6 bases). Germline CDR1 reads LNHNV; CDR2 reads YYDKDF (reference sequence). Between the trimmed V and J ends, which lost 5 bases and 7 bases, there was a span of 12 bases. The CDR3 covers 14 residues. The CDR3 here is CATSGGRGNSPLHF. CDR3 nucleotides: TGTGCCACCAGCGGGGGCAGGGGAAATTCACCCCTCCACTTT. The whole variable domain, filled in from reference TRBV15 and TRBJ1-6, reads DAMVIQNPRYQVTQFGKPVTLSCSQTLNHNVMYWYQQKSSQAPKLLFHYYDKDFNNEADTPDNFQSRRPNTSFCFLDIRSPGLGDTAMYLCATSGGRGNSPLHFGNGTRLTVT.

V is TRBV27 and J is TRBJ1-5; TRBD1 might be the D (6 bases). This CDR3 has 19 residues. Trimming stripped 5 bases from V and 0 bases from J, with 23 bases between. CDR1 is MNHEY and CDR2 is SMNVEV in the germline V gene (reference sequence). The CDR3 loop reads CASSKLQGRGGYSNQPQHF. As DNA, the CDR3 is TGTGCCAGCAGTAAACTACAGGGCCGAGGCGGATATAGCAATCAGCCCCAGCATTTT.

This chain connects TRBV20-1 to TRBJ2-3; 8 nucleotides line up with TRBD2. The CDR3 is made up of 15 amino acids. Germline lookup yields CDR1 DFQATT and CDR2 SNEGSKA (reference sequence). The V and J ends lost 6 bases and 1 base, in that order; junction bases with no gene match: 9. The CDR3 DNA sequence: TGCAGTGCCAGTGACCCTAGCGGGCGCACAGATACGCAGTATTTT. As protein: CSASDPSGRTDTQYF.

The chain links TRBV16 to TRBJ1-2, with 11 bases that match TRBD1. In germline, CDR1 is KGHSY, CDR2 FQNENV. J was trimmed by 2 bases and V by 7 bases; bases with no gene match: 15. The CDR3 loop spans 18 amino acids. The CDR3 loop reads CASKPTGGQGASNYGYTF. DNA of the CDR3: TGTGCCAGCAAACCCACGGGAGGACAGGGGGCTTCCAACTATGGCTACACCTTC.

The chain carries TRBV29-1 and TRBJ2-5, with TRBD1 identical over 8 bases. The V gene end was trimmed by 5 bases and the J gene end by 5 bases; junction bases not matched to a gene: 7. Germline CDR1 SQVTM, CDR2 ANQGSEA. There are 13 residues in the CDR3. This CDR3 reads CSVSPTGGETQYF. In DNA form, the CDR3 reads TGCAGCGTTTCCCCCACAGGGGGGGAGACCCAGTACTTC.

This clone was found many times. The chain links TRBV5-5 to TRBJ1-5; D may be TRBD1 (5 bases). Trimming pared 2 bases from V and 2 bases from J, leaving 11 bases between. Germline V CDR1 and CDR2: SGHKS, YYEKEE (reference sequence). The CDR3 is 15 amino acids. The CDR3 spells CASSFWGEGNQPQHF. Written as DNA, the CDR3 is TGTGCCAGCAGCTTTTGGGGGGAAGGCAATCAGCCCCAGCATTTT.

This clone was counted a single time. V gene TRBV18 combines with J gene TRBJ1-2; D is possibly TRBD1 (6 bases). V dropped 5 bases and J dropped 2 bases, with 9 bases sitting between them. This CDR3 spans 13 amino acids. CDR1 and CDR2 from the germline V gene are KGHSH and LQKENI. The CDR3 nucleotides are TGTGCCAGCTCATCAGGGGACAACTATGGCTACACCTTC. Amino acids: CASSSGDNYGYTF.

The chain is built from TRBV7-8 and TRBJ1-5, with 9 bases fitting TRBD1. The CDR3 runs 18 residues. The V and J ends lost 1 base and 2 bases, in that order; junction bases with no gene match: 9. Looked up from germline, CDR1 is SGHVS and CDR2 is FQNEAQ. The CDR3 DNA follows: TGTGCCAGCAGCTTAGAGGGACAGGGATTTCAGGGCAATCAGCCCCAGCATTTT. Translated, it gives CASSLEGQGFQGNQPQHF.

This sequence joins TRBV19 and TRBJ1-3; possible D gene TRBD1, 5 bases. CDR1 and CDR2 (germline): LNHDA, SQIVND (reference sequence). Between the trimmed V and J ends, which lost 5 bases and 0 bases, there was a span of 8 bases. This CDR3 region has 14 residues. CDR3 in amino acids: CASSVGGSGNTIYF. The DNA of the CDR3 is TGTGCCAGTAGTGTCGGGGGCTCTGGAAACACCATATATTTT.

This clone appeared many times. The chain employs TRBV19 and TRBJ2-2; TRBD1 matches 8 bases. Unmatched junction bases numbered 3, after V lost 1 base and J lost 8 bases. Germline CDR1 is LNHDA and CDR2 is SQIVND (reference sequence). The CDR3 totals 14 residues. This CDR3 reads CASSIVTGAGELFF. For the CDR3, the DNA is TGTGCCAGTAGTATAGTGACAGGGGCAGGGGAGCTGTTTTTT.

The rearrangement uses TRBV7-2 and TRBJ1-4; D is perhaps TRBD1 (5 bases). Trimming took off 1 base at V and 4 bases at J, with 16 bases between the two ends. The CDR3 loop spans 17 amino acids. Germline CDR1 SGHTA, CDR2 FQGNSA. CDR3 coding DNA: TGTGCCAGCAGCTTAGGACAGTCCCGCGGGAATAATGAAAAACTGTTTTTT. It encodes CASSLGQSRGNNEKLFF. Filled out from reference TRBV7-2 and TRBJ1-4, the complete variable domain reads GAGVSQSPSNKVTEKGKDVELRCDPISGHTALYWYRQSLGQGLEFLIYFQGNSAPDKSGLPSDRFSAERTGGSVSTLTIQRTQQEDSAVYLCASSLGQSRGNNEKLFFGSGTQLSVL.

V gene TRBV4-3 combines with J gene TRBJ2-7; a possible D gene is TRBD1 (5 bases). CDR1 and CDR2 from the germline V gene are LGHNA and YSLEER. V was cut by 1 base and J by 2 bases, with 9 bases left in between. This CDR3 is built from 14 residues. The CDR3: CASSQAARAYEQYF. Written as DNA, the CDR3 is TGCGCCAGCAGCCAAGCAGCCAGGGCCTACGAGCAGTACTTC.

This chain uses TRBV6-1 with TRBJ1-1, with a tentative D call TRBD1 (5 bases). Trimming took off 2 bases at V and 7 bases at J, with 17 bases between the two ends. CDR1 is MNHNS, CDR2 SASEGT, per germline. CDR3 size: 15 residues. The CDR3 reads CASSESAGRFGEAFF. The CDR3 nucleotides are TGTGCCAGCAGTGAAAGCGCAGGGCGATTTGGTGAAGCTTTCTTT.

The rearrangement joins TRBV5-6 to TRBJ2-1; weak D call: TRBD1 (6 bases). Germline loops: CDR1 SGHDT, CDR2 YYEEEE. The CDR3 extends over 15 amino acids. V was pared by 2 bases and J by 5 bases, with 14 bases between. The CDR3 sequence is CASSLQGRRNNEQFF. The CDR3 DNA reads as TGTGCCAGCAGCTTACAGGGCCGCCGGAACAATGAGCAGTTCTTC.